A single sample is the source of the 4 T cell receptor beta chains below, sequenced in a study of prognosis after radiotherapy for stage I lung cancer. Genomic DNA was the source, and TCR beta CDR3 was amplified from it by two-round multiplex PCR. Round-one PCR had primers specific to each TRBV and TRBJ gene. Using its own MiXCR run on the multiplex PCR reads, TCRdb lists one record per CDR3 protein. In the table there are fewer than 20,000 distinct CDR3 sequences, 55% of which are singletons. Sequencing was performed on PBMCs, taken before or after stereotactic body radiation therapy (not recorded which). These TCRs come from a donor at least 50 years old with non-small cell lung cancer.

V and J are TRBV7-8 and TRBJ2-7; 8 nucleotides match TRBD2. Germline V gene data show CDR1 as SGHVS and CDR2 as FQNEAQ. The CDR3 contains 18 residues. The ends lost 6 bases at V and 2 bases at J; junction bases unmatched: 18. The CDR3 coding sequence is TGTGCCAGCAGTCCCGGGGGGGCGCGATACCGCGGTACCTACGAGCAGTACTTC. Protein: CASSPGGARYRGTYEQYF.

This clonotype was counted at least ten times. This sequence joins TRBV2 and TRBJ1-1; TRBD1 might be the D (6 bases). This CDR3 is built from 14 residues. Germline V gene lookup returns CDR1 SNHLY and CDR2 FYNNEI. V was pared by 6 bases and J by 4 bases, with 15 bases between. CDR3: CASRVEDSGTEAFF. CDR3 coding DNA: TGTGCCAGCAGAGTGGAGGACAGTGGCACTGAAGCTTTCTTT.

A word on this clonotype: A much bigger clone sits one base away, suggesting this may be a read error. The gene calls are TRBV5-4 and TRBJ2-3; 7 nucleotides line up with TRBD1. The germline V gene has CDR1 SGHNT and CDR2 YYREEE (reference sequence). The CDR3 spans 15 residues. CDR3 loop: CASSLGQGDTYTQYF. The CDR3 coding sequence is TGTGCCAGCAGCCTGGGGCAGGGGGACACATATACGCAGTATTTT.

This clonotype was recorded only once. V and J are TRBV5-1 and TRBJ2-3; no firm D call. Germline V gene data show CDR1 as SGHRS and CDR2 as YFSETQ. The CDR3 is made up of 16 amino acids. V gave up 0 bases and J gave up 4 bases, with 15 bases separating them. CDR3 in DNA: TGCGCCAGCAGCTTGGTGGGGTCGTGGCTCTCAGATACGCAGTATTTT. It specifies CASSLVGSWLSDTQYF.